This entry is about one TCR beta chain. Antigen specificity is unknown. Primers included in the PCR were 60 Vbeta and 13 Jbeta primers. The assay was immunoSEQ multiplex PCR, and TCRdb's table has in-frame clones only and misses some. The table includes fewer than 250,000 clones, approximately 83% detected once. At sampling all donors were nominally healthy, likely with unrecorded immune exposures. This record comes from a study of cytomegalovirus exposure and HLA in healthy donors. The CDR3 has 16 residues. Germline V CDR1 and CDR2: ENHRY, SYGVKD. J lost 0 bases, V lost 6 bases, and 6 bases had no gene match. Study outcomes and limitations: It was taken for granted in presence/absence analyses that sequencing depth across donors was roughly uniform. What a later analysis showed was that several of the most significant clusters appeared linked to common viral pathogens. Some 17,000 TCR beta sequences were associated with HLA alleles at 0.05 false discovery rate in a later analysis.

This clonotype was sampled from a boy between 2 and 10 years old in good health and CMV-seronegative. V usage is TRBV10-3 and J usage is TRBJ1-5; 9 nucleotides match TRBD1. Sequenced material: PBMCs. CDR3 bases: TGTGCCATCAGCGACAGGGGGGGGGATAGCAATCAGCCCCAGCATTTT. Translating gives CAISDRGGDSNQPQHF.